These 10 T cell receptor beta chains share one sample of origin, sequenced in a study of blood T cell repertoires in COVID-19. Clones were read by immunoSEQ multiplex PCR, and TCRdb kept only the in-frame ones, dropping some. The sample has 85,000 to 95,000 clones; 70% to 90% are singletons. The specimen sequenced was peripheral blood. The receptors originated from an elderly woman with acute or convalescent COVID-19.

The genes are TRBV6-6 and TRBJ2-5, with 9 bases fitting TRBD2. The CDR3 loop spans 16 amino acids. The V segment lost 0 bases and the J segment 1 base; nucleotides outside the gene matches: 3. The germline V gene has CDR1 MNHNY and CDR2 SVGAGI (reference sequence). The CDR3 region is CASSYSSGGFQETQYF. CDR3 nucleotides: TGTGCCAGCAGTTACTCTAGCGGGGGCTTCCAAGAGACCCAGTACTTC.

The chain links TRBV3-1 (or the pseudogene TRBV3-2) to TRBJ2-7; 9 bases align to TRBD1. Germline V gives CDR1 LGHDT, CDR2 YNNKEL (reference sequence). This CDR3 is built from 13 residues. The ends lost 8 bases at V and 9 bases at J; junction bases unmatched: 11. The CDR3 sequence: CASAQGQGSRQYF. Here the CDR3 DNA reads TGTGCCAGCGCCCAAGGACAGGGGTCTCGGCAGTACTTC.

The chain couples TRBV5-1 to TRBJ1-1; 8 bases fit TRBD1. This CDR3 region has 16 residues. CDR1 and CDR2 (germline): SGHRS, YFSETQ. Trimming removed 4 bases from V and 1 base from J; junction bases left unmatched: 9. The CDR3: CASSGGTGLWNTEAFF. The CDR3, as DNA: TGCGCCAGCAGCGGGGGGACAGGCCTTTGGAACACTGAAGCTTTCTTT. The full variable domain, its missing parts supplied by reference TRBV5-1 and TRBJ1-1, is KAGVTQTPRYLIKTRGQQVTLSCSPISGHRSVSWYQQTPGQGLQFLFEYFSETQRNKGNFPGRFSGRQFSNSRSEMNVSTLELGDSALYLCASSGGTGLWNTEAFFGQGTRLTVV.

CDR3 protein: CASTTPGGAGLEQFF. The DNA of the CDR3 is TGTGCCAGCACCACCCCCGGGGGGGCCGGCCTTGAGCAGTTCTTC. The chain joins TRBV7-9 to TRBJ2-1; 8 nucleotides line up with TRBD2. Trimming took 7 bases from V and 9 from J; bases not matched to a gene: 14. Per germline, CDR1 SEHNR and CDR2 FQNEAQ (reference sequence). The CDR3 contains 15 residues.

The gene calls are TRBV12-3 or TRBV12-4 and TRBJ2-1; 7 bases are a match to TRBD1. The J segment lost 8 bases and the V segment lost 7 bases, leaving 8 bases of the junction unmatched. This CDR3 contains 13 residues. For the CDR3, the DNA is TGTGCCAGCAACCGACAGGGTCGGGATGAGCAGTTCTTC. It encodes CASNRQGRDEQFF.

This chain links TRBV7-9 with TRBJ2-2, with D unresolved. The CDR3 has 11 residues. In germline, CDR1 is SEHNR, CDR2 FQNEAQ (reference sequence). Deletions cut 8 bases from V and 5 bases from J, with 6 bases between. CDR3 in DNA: TGTGCCAGCCCGGGTACCGGGGAGCTGTTTTTT. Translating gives CASPGTGELFF. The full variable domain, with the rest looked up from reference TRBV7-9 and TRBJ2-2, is DTGVSQNPRHKITKRGQNVTFRCDPISEHNRLYWYRQTLGQGPEFLTYFQNEAQLEKSRLLSDRFSAERPKGSFSTLEIQRTEQGDSAMYLCASPGTGELFFGEGSRLTVL.

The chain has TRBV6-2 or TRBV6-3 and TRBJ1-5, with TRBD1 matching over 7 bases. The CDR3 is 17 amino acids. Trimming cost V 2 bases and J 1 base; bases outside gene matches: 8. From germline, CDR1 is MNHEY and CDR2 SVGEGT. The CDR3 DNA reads TGTGCCAGCAGTTACGACAGGAGGGGGCGAAGCAATCAGCCCCAGCATTTT. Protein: CASSYDRRGRSNQPQHF.

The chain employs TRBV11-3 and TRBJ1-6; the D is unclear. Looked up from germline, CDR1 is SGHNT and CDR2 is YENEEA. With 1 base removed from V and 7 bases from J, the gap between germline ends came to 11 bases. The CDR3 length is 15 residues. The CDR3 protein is CASSLGAANNSPLHF. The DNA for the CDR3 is TGTGCCAGCAGCTTAGGGGCAGCTAACAATTCACCCCTCCACTTT.

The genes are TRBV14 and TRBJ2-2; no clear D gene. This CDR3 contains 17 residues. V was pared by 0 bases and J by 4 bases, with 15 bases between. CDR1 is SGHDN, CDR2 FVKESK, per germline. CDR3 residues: CASSQDRPAPGTGELFF. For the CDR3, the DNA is TGTGCCAGCAGCCAAGATCGTCCAGCCCCGGGCACCGGGGAGCTGTTTTTT.

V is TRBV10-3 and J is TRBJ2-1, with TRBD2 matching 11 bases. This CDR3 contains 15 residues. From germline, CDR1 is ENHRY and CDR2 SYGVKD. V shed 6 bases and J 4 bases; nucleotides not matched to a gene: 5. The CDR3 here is CAISLAGGTYNEQFF. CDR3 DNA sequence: TGTGCCATCAGCCTAGCGGGGGGAACTTACAATGAGCAGTTCTTC.